This is a list of T cell receptor beta chains from one sample in a study of shared T cell receptors in the human thymus. TCRdb keeps only in-frame clones here, not all; method: immunoSEQ multiplex PCR. The sample consists of more than 550,000 clones, 80% to 90% of them appearing once. These data were likewise used in another study, on human thymus T cells.

The sequenced sample was thymocytes. Receptors were obtained from a boy under two years old with a congenital heart defect. Each CDR3 is given with its conserved first and last residue. The D gene is left open where the match is weak. The listing skips clone size in some rows; elsewhere it reads once, few, many or a size class.

clone_size	j_call	d_call	v_call	cdr3_nt	cdr3_aa
.	TRBJ1-1	TRBD1	TRBV7-9	TGTGCCAGCAGCCCCTCGCGGAGCAGGGGGGATACTGAAGCTTTCTTT	CASSPSRSRGDTEAFF
.	TRBJ1-2	TRBD1	TRBV5-4	TGTGCCAGCACCAAACCCGGGACAGGGGGCTATGGCTACACCTTC	CASTKPGTGGYGYTF
.	TRBJ1-3	.	TRBV2	TGTGCCAGCAGTGAAGCGCTTGCGGGGAACCCTGGGAACACCATATATTTT	CASSEALAGNPGNTIYF
once	TRBJ1-2	.	TRBV27	TGTGCCAGCAGCCCTCGACAGGTTCCCTGCGGCTACACCTTC	CASSPRQVPCGYTF
.	TRBJ2-5	.	TRBV13	TGTGCCAGCAGCTTAAACGCGGGCGTAAATAAGTTCCAAGAGACCCAGTACTTC	CASSLNAGVNKFQETQYF
.	TRBJ2-5	.	TRBV20-1	TGCAGTGCTACCAGGCCAGAGACCCAGTACTTC	CSATRPETQYF
.	TRBJ2-3	TRBD1	TRBV27	TGTGCCAGCAGTTTCGTCCGAGGGACAGCTAGCACAGATACGCAGTATTTT	CASSFVRGTASTDTQYF
.	TRBJ2-7	.	TRBV4-3	TGCGCCAGCAGCCAATTGTATAGGAGGTACGAGCAGTACTTC	CASSQLYRRYEQYF
.	TRBJ2-3	.	TRBV4-1	TGCGCCAGCAGCCATAACCCCCCGGGAAAAAGGGACTCATCAGATACGCAGTATTTT	CASSHNPPGKRDSSDTQYF
.	TRBJ2-1	.	TRBV5-1	TGCGCCAGCAGCCGGGAGAAGTCCTACAATGAGCAGTTCTTC	CASSREKSYNEQFF
.	TRBJ2-5	TRBD1	TRBV20-1	TGCAGAACCGGGACAGAAGAGACCCAGTACTTC	CRTGTEETQYF
.	TRBJ2-4	TRBD2	TRBV7-9	TGTGCCAGCAGCTTGTGGCGACTAGCGGAAAAAAACATTCAGTACTTC	CASSLWRLAEKNIQYF
.	TRBJ1-1	.	TRBV5-1	TGCGCCAGCAGCTTGGGAGGGGTAGGGGGGAACACTGAAGCTTTCTTT	CASSLGGVGGNTEAFF
.	TRBJ1-5	TRBD1	TRBV6-4	TGTGCCAGCAGCCCTCGACCCGGACAGGTCAATAGCAATCAGCCCCAGCATTTT	CASSPRPGQVNSNQPQHF
.	TRBJ2-6	.	TRBV18	TGTGCCAGCTCACCATTCGCAGGGCTAGCTGGGGCCAACGTCCTGACTTTC	CASSPFAGLAGANVLTF
.	TRBJ1-2	TRBD1	TRBV7-2	TGTGCCAGCAGCCAACAACCGGGACAGGGTCACTATGGCTACACCTTC	CASSQQPGQGHYGYTF